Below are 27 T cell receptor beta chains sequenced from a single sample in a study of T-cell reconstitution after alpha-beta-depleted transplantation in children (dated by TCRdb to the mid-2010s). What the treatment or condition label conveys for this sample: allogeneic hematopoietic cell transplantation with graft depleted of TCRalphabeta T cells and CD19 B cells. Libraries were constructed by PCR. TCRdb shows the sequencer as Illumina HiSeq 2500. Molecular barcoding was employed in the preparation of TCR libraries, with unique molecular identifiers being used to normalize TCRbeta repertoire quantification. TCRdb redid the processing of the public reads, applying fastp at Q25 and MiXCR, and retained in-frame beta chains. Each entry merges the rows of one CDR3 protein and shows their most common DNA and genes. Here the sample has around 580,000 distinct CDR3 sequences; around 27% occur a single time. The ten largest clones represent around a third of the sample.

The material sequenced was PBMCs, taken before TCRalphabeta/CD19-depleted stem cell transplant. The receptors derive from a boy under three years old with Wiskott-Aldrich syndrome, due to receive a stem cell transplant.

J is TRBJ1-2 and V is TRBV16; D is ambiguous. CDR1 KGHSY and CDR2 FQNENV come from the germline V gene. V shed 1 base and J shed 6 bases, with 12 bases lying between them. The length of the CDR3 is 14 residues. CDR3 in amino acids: CASSQLQGRDGYTF. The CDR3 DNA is TGTGCCAGCAGCCAATTGCAAGGGCGGGATGGCTACACCTTC. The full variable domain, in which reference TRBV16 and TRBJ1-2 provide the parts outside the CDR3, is GEEVAQTPKHLVRGEGQKAKLYCAPIKGHSYVFWYQQVLKNEFKFLISFQNENVFDETGMPKERFSAKCLPNSPCSLEIQATKLEDSAVYFCASSQLQGRDGYTFGSGTRLTVV.

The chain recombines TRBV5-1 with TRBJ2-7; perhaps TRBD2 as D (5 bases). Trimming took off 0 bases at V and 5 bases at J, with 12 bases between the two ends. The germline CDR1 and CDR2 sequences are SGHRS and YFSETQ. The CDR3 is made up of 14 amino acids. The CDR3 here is CASSLDTTEDEQYF. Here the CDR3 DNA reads TGCGCCAGCAGCTTGGACACAACGGAGGACGAGCAGTACTTC.

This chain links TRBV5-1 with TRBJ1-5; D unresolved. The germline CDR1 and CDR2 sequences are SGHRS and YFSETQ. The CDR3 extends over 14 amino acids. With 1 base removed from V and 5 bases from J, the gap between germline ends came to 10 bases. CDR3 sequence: CASSLYSGDQPQHF. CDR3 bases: TGCGCCAGCAGCTTGTACTCAGGCGATCAGCCCCAGCATTTT.

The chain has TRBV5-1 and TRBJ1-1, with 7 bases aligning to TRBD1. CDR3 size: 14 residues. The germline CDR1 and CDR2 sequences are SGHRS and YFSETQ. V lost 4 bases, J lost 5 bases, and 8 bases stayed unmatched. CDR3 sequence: CASSPNRGGTEAFF. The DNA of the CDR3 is TGCGCCAGCAGCCCAAACAGGGGCGGGACTGAAGCTTTCTTT.

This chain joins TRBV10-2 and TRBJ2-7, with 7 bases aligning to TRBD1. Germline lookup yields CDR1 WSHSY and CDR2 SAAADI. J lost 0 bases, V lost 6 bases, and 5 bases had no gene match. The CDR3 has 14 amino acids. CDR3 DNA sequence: TGCGCCAGCAGACCGACAGGGATCTCCTACGAGCAGTACTTC. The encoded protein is CASRPTGISYEQYF.

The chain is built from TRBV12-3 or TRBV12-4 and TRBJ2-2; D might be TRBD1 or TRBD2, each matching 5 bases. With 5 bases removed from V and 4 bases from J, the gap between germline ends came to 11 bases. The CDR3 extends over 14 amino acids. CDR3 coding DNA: TGTGCCAGCAGTCGGGACCGCGTCACCGGGGAGCTGTTTTTT. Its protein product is CASSRDRVTGELFF.

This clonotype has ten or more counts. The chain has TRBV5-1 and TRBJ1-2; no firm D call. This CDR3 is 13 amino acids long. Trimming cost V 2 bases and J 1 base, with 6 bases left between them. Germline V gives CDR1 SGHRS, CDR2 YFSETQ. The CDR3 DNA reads TGCGCCAGCAGCTTTGAAGATAACTATGGCTACACCTTC. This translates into CASSFEDNYGYTF.

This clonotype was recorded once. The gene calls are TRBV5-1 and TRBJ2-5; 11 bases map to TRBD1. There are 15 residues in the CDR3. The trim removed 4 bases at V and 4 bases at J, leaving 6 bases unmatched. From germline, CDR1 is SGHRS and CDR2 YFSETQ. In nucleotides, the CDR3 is TGCGCCAGCAGCCTACGGGACAGGGGGAGAGAGACCCAGTACTTC. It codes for CASSLRDRGRETQYF.

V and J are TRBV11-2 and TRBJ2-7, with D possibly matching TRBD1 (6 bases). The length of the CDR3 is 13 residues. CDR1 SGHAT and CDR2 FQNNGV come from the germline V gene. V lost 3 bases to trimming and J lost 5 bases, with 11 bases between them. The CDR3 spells CASSFEQGDEQYF. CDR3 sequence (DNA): TGTGCCAGCAGCTTTGAACAGGGAGACGAGCAGTACTTC. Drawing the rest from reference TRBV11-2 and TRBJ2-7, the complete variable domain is EAGVAQSPRYKIIEKRQSVAFWCNPISGHATLYWYQQILGQGPKLLIQFQNNGVVDDSQLPKDRFSAERLKGVDSTLKIQPAKLEDSAVYLCASSFEQGDEQYFGPGTRLTVT.

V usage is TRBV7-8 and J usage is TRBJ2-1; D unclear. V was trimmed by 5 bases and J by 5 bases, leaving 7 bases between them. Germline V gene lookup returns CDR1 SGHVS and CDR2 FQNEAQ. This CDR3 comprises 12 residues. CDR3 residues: CASSQLNNEQFF. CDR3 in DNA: TGTGCCAGCAGCCAATTAAACAATGAGCAGTTCTTC.

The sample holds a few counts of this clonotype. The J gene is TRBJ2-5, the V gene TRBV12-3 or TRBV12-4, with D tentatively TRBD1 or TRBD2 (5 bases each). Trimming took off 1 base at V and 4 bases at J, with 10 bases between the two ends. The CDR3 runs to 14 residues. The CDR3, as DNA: TGTGCCAGCAGTTTAGTTGAGGGGAGAGAGACCCAGTACTTC. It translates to CASSLVEGRETQYF.

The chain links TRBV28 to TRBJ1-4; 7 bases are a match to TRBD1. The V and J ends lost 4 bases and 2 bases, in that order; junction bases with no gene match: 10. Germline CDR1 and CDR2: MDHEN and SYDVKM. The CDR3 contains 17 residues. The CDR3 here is CASSSIRKGQTNEKLFF. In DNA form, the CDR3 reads TGTGCCAGCAGTTCTATACGAAAGGGACAGACTAATGAAAAACTGTTTTTT.

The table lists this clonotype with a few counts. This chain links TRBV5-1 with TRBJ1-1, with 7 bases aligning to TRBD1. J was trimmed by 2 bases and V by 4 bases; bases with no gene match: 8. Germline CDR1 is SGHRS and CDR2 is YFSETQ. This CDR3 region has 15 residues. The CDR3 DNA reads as TGCGCCAGCAGCCCGACGACAGGGAGAAACACTGAAGCTTTCTTT. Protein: CASSPTTGRNTEAFF.

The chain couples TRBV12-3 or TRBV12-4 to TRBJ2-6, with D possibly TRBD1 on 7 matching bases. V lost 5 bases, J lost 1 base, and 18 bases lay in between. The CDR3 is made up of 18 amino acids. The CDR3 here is CASSPRTGGISGANVLTF. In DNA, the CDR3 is TGTGCCAGCAGTCCTAGGACAGGAGGGATTTCTGGGGCCAACGTCCTGACTTTC.

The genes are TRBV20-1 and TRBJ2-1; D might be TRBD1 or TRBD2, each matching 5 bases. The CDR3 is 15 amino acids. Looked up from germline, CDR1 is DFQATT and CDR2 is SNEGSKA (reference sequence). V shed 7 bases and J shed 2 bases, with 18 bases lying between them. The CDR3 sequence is CSEQSTGTTYNEQFF. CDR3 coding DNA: TGCAGTGAGCAGTCGACCGGGACCACCTACAATGAGCAGTTCTTC.

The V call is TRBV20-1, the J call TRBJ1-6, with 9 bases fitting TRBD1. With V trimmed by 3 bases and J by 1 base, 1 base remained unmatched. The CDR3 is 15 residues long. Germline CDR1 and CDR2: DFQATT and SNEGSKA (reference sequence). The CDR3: CSARGQGSYNSPLHF. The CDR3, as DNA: TGCAGTGCTAGGGGACAGGGATCCTATAATTCACCCCTCCACTTT.

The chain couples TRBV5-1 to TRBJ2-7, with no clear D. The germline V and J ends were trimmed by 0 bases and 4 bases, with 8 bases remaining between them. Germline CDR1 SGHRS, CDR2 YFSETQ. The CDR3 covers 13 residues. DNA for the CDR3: TGCGCCAGCAGCTTGGCGTTGGAGTACGAGCAGTACTTC. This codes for CASSLALEYEQYF.

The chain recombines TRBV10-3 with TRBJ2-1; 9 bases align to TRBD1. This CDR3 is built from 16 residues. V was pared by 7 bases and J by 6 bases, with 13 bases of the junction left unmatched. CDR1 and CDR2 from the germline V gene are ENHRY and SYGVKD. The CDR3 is CAINGPGQGHRNEQFF. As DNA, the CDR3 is TGTGCCATCAACGGACCGGGACAGGGACACCGCAATGAGCAGTTCTTC.

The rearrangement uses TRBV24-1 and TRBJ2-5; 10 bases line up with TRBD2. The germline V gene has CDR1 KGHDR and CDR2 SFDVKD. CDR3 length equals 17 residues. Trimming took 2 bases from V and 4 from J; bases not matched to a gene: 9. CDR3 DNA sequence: TGTGCCACCAGTGATTCGCGGGACTCTAGCGGGAGAGAGACCCAGTACTTC. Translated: CATSDSRDSSGRETQYF.

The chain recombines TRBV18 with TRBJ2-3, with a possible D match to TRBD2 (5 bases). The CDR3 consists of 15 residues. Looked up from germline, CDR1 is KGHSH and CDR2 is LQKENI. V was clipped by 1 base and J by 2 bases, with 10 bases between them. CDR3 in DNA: TGTGCCAGCTCACCACTCCCGGAGGTCACAGATACGCAGTATTTT. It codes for CASSPLPEVTDTQYF.

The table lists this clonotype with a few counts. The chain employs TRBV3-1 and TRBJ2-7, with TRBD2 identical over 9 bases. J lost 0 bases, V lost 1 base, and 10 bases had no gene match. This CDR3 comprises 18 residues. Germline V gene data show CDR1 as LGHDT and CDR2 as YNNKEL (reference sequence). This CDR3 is CASSQGLFSGRLSYEQYF. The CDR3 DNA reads TGTGCCAGCAGCCAAGGTCTATTTAGCGGGAGACTCTCCTACGAGCAGTACTTC.

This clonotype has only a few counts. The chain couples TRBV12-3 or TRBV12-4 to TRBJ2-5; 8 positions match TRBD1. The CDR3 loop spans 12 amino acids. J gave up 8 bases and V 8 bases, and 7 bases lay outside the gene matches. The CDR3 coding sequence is TGTGCCAGCGGGACAGGCGGCCTCACCCAGTACTTC. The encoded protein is CASGTGGLTQYF.

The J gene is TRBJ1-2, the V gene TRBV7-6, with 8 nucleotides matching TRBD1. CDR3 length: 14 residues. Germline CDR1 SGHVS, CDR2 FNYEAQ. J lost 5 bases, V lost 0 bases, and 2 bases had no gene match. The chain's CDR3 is CASSLAQGAYGYTF. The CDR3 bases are TGTGCCAGCAGCTTAGCGCAGGGGGCTTATGGCTACACCTTC.

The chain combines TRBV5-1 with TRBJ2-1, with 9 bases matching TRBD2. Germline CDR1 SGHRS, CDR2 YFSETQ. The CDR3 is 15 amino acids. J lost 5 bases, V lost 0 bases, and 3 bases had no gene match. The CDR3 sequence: CASSLAPSGNNEQFF. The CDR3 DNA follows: TGCGCCAGCAGCTTGGCGCCTAGCGGGAACAATGAGCAGTTCTTC.

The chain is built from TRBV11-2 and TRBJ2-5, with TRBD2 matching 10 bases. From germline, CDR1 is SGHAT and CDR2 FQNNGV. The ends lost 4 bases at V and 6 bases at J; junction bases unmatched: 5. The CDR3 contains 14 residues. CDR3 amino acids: CASSSGLAAQTQYF. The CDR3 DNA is TGTGCCAGCAGCTCTGGACTAGCGGCCCAGACCCAGTACTTC.

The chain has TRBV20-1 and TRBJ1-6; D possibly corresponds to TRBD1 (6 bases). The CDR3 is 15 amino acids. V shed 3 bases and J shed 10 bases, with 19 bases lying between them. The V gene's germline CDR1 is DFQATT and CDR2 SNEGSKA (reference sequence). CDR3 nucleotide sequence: TGCAGTGCTAGTAACAGGGTGTGGTCGGGGTCACCCCTCCACTTT. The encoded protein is CSASNRVWSGSPLHF.

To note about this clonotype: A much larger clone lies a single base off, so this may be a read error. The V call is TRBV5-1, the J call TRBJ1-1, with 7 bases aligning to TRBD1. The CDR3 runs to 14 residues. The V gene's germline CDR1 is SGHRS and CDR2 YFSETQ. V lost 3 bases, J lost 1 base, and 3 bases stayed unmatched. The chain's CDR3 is CASSSDRPNTEAFF. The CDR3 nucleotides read TGCGCCAGCAGCTCGGACAGGCCGAACACTGAAGCTTTCTTT. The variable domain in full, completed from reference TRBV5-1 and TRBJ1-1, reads KAGVTQTPRYLIKTRGQQVTLSCSPISGHRSVSWYQQTPGQGLQFLFEYFSETQRNKGNFPGRFSGRQFSNSRSEMNVSTLELGDSALYLCASSSDRPNTEAFFGQGTRLTVV.